Below are 19 T cell receptor beta chains sequenced from a single sample in a study of cytomegalovirus exposure and HLA in healthy donors. The data were produced by immunoSEQ multiplex PCR, yet TCRdb's version contains in-frame clones alone and is incomplete. The sample contains some 150,000 clones, roughly nine tenths of which appear only once. The material sequenced was PBMCs. These receptors originate from a woman aged 18-35 years in good health and CMV-seropositive.

The chain links TRBV9 to TRBJ2-3; D remains unclear. Germline lookup yields CDR1 SGDLS and CDR2 YYNGEE. The V end lost 2 bases, the J end lost 0 bases, and 7 bases lay between the germline ends. The CDR3 consists of 14 residues. Written as DNA, the CDR3 is TGTGCCAGCAGCGTGGCTGCTAGCACAGATACGCAGTATTTT. Protein: CASSVAASTDTQYF.

The gene calls are TRBV27 and TRBJ2-2; TRBD2 might be the D (5 bases). CDR3 length: 15 residues. Per germline, CDR1 MNHEY and CDR2 SMNVEV (reference sequence). Trimming took 6 bases from V and 2 from J, leaving 13 bases between them. As DNA, the CDR3 is TGTGCCAGCAGAACGCCGGGGAGCAACACCGGGGAGCTGTTTTTT. Amino acid sequence: CASRTPGSNTGELFF.

The chain is built from TRBV9 and TRBJ2-7; the D gene is possibly TRBD1 (6 bases). Germline values: CDR1 SGDLS, CDR2 YYNGEE. Trimming cost V 0 bases and J 0 bases, with 10 bases left between them. The CDR3 contains 15 residues. The CDR3 loop is CASSVATGSSYEQYF. The CDR3 DNA reads TGTGCCAGCAGCGTAGCTACAGGGAGCTCCTACGAGCAGTACTTC.

V usage is TRBV5-1 and J usage is TRBJ2-2; TRBD1 matches at 7 bases. The CDR3 runs 15 residues. Germline V lookup: CDR1 SGHRS, CDR2 YFSETQ. The V gene end was trimmed by 0 bases and the J gene end by 2 bases; junction bases not matched to a gene: 1. CDR3 protein: CASSLGQGNTGELFF. Here the CDR3 DNA reads TGCGCCAGCAGCTTGGGACAGGGTAACACCGGGGAGCTGTTTTTT.

This chain joins TRBV18 and TRBJ1-2; possibly TRBD1 for D (6 bases). CDR1 is KGHSH and CDR2 is LQKENI in the germline V gene. Trimming shortened V by 3 bases and J by 4 bases, and 12 bases separated the two germline ends. The CDR3 contains 14 residues. The CDR3 nucleotides read TGTGCCAGCTCACCTGGGGGCGCGGGCTATGGCTACACCTTC. The encoded protein is CASSPGGAGYGYTF.

This chain connects TRBV14 to TRBJ1-2; D perhaps matches TRBD1 (5 bases). CDR1 and CDR2 (germline): SGHDN, FVKESK. The CDR3 has 14 residues. Trimming shortened V by 2 bases and J by 9 bases, and 16 bases separated the two germline ends. The DNA for the CDR3 is TGTGCCAGCAGCCAACAAGGGGAGGGCCATCGCTACACCTTC. It translates to CASSQQGEGHRYTF.

The chain employs TRBV7-6 and TRBJ2-3, with 10 bases matching TRBD1. Per germline, CDR1 SGHVS and CDR2 FNYEAQ. Germline trimming cut 4 bases from V and 3 bases from J; bases unmatched to any gene: 10. The CDR3 spans 17 residues. CDR3 sequence reads: CASSSDRGLLGTDTQYF. DNA of the CDR3: TGTGCCAGCAGCTCGGACAGGGGGTTGTTGGGAACAGATACGCAGTATTTT.

V and J are TRBV29-1 and TRBJ1-2; possibly TRBD1 for D (5 bases). Between the trimmed V and J ends, which lost 4 bases and 4 bases, there was a span of 16 bases. Per germline, CDR1 SQVTM and CDR2 ANQGSEA. There are 14 residues in the CDR3. CDR3 amino acids: CSVAAGRRGYGYTF. In DNA form, the CDR3 reads TGCAGCGTTGCGGCAGGGCGACGCGGCTATGGCTACACCTTC. The variable domain in full, completed from reference TRBV29-1 and TRBJ1-2, reads SAVISQKPSRDICQRGTSLTIQCQVDSQVTMMFWYRQQPGQSLTLIATANQGSEATYESGFVIDKFPISRPNLTFSTLTVSNMSPEDSSIYLCSVAAGRRGYGYTFGSGTRLTVV.

The chain is built from TRBV6-1 and TRBJ1-5; a weak D match, TRBD1 (6 bases). Germline V gene sequence: CDR1 MNHNS, CDR2 SASEGT. Trimming removed 1 base at V and 7 bases at J, with 17 bases between. The CDR3 length is 16 residues. The CDR3, as DNA: TGTGCCAGCAGTGAAGTAACTACAGGGACGGGACAGCCCCAGCATTTT. Amino acid sequence: CASSEVTTGTGQPQHF.

This chain links TRBV6-5 with TRBJ1-6; 9 bases match TRBD1. The V and J ends lost 7 bases and 7 bases, in that order; junction bases with no gene match: 8. The germline CDR1 and CDR2 sequences are MNHEY and SVGAGI. There are 15 residues in the CDR3. The CDR3 bases are TGTGCCAGCACCCAAACAGGGGGCCAGAATTCACCCCTCCACTTT. Translation: CASTQTGGQNSPLHF.

This clone is a singleton in its sample. J is TRBJ2-3 and V is TRBV4-1, with D possibly being TRBD1 (5 bases). The CDR3 is made up of 15 amino acids. Germline V gene sequence: CDR1 MGHRA, CDR2 YSYEKL. Trimming cost V 3 bases and J 3 bases, with 13 bases left between them. CDR3 in DNA: TGCGCCAGCAGCCAGGCTGGGGCTAGGACAGATACGCAGTATTTT. It encodes CASSQAGARTDTQYF.

Comments on this clone: Other DNA sequences of this sample code for an identical CDR3. The gene calls are TRBV15 and TRBJ1-5; D unclear. Germline values: CDR1 LNHNV, CDR2 YYDKDF (reference sequence). Trimming shortened V by 1 base and J by 6 bases, and 4 bases separated the two germline ends. The CDR3 has 12 amino acids. Written as DNA, the CDR3 is TGTGCCACCAGCAGAGCGAGTCAGCCCCAGCATTTT. Protein: CATSRASQPQHF. The full variable domain, with the rest looked up from reference TRBV15 and TRBJ1-5, is DAMVIQNPRYQVTQFGKPVTLSCSQTLNHNVMYWYQQKSSQAPKLLFHYYDKDFNNEADTPDNFQSRRPNTSFCFLDIRSPGLGDTAMYLCATSRASQPQHFGDGTRLSIL.

The chain employs TRBV27 and TRBJ1-2; 9 bases agree with TRBD1. The CDR3 has 13 residues. V shed 1 base, J shed 6 bases, and the junction held 0 bases outside the gene matches. Germline assignment: CDR1 MNHEY and CDR2 SMNVEV (reference sequence). The CDR3 sequence is CASSLWTGDGYTF. DNA of the CDR3: TGTGCCAGCAGTTTATGGACAGGGGATGGCTACACCTTC.

This chain links TRBV28 with TRBJ1-6; tentative D call: TRBD1 (6 bases). Trimming stripped 3 bases from V and 9 bases from J, with 9 bases between. The CDR3 totals 13 residues. CDR1 and CDR2 (germline): MDHEN, SYDVKM. CDR3 amino acids: CASSLEGGSPLHF. CDR3 DNA: TGTGCCAGCAGTTTGGAAGGGGGTTCACCCCTCCACTTT.

This clone was detected once. The chain joins TRBV5-6 to TRBJ2-3; 7 nucleotides match TRBD1. The length of the CDR3 is 16 residues. V was pared by 4 bases and J by 2 bases, with 10 bases of the junction left unmatched. Germline loops: CDR1 SGHDT, CDR2 YYEEEE. The DNA for the CDR3 is TGTGCCAGCAGCCGATATTGGACAGGCATCACAGATACGCAGTATTTT. Translation gives CASSRYWTGITDTQYF.

The V gene is TRBV7-9, the J gene TRBJ1-4, with TRBD1 matching 9 bases. The CDR3 sequence is 14 residues long. Germline-derived CDR1 and CDR2 are SEHNR and FQNEAQ (reference sequence). Germline trimming cut 5 bases from V and 7 bases from J; bases unmatched to any gene: 5. CDR3 residues: CASSHTGGAEKLFF. CDR3 DNA sequence: TGTGCCAGCAGCCATACAGGGGGCGCTGAAAAACTGTTTTTT.

This clone appeared once. This chain connects TRBV6-1 to TRBJ2-7; TRBD2 matches at 7 bases. The CDR3 consists of 15 residues. After removal of 4 bases from V and 0 bases from J, the junction contained 6 bases not matched to a gene. Germline V gene sequence: CDR1 MNHNS, CDR2 SASEGT. CDR3 nucleotide sequence: TGTGCCAGCAGTGGGGTAGCGGGCAGCTCCTACGAGCAGTACTTC. Its protein product is CASSGVAGSSYEQYF.

V gene TRBV28 combines with J gene TRBJ2-1; D uncertain. The CDR3 runs 15 residues. The germline V gene encodes CDR1 MDHEN and CDR2 SYDVKM. V was shortened by 1 base and J by 2 bases, with 9 bases between the two germline ends. The CDR3: CASSLSSLTYNEQFF. The CDR3 DNA is TGTGCCAGCAGTTTATCCTCCTTAACCTACAATGAGCAGTTCTTC.

V and J are TRBV28 and TRBJ1-2; TRBD1 aligns across 7 bases. CDR1 and CDR2 (germline): MDHEN, SYDVKM. The V and J ends lost 6 bases and 1 base, in that order; junction bases with no gene match: 8. The CDR3 contains 15 residues. CDR3 coding DNA: TGTGCCAGCAGACCTTCCGGGACAGTTAACTATGGCTACACCTTC. Translation gives CASRPSGTVNYGYTF.